The clone carrying this TCR beta chain was counted only a few times. Its antigen is currently unknown. Time point given: persistent/refractory GD, antithyroid drugs over 5 years with positive TRAb. The TCR library was made from RNA that had been extracted from PBMCs in TRIzol. Patients with Graves' disease were diagnosed by American Thyroid Association guidelines. Building of the TCR beta libraries involved iRepertoire HTBI primers and Arm-PCR of CDR3 regions. TCRdb re-called the multiplex PCR reads with MiXCR, one entry per CDR3 protein. In the table there are roughly 500,000 distinct CDR3 sequences, around 21% of which are singletons. These data originate in a study of regulatory T cells in long-lasting Graves disease. Study results and caveats: It was possible that the small sample size reduced accuracy.

The specimen comprised peripheral blood mononuclear cells (PBMCs), sampled when the disease was refractory, from a patient treated with antithyroid drugs. This receptor was taken from a female donor with Graves disease.

CDR3 sequence (DNA): TGTGCCTGGAGAACACGGGAGGGCCACGAGCAGTACTTC. Translating gives CAWRTREGHEQYF. The chain employs TRBV30 and TRBJ2-7; 8 nucleotides align to TRBD2. The germline V gene encodes CDR1 GTSNPN and CDR2 SVGIG (reference sequence). The CDR3 length is 13 residues. The V and J ends lost 3 bases and 5 bases, in that order; junction bases with no gene match: 6.